This TCR beta chain appears in the sequencing data of a study of CD8 T cells in ankylosing spondylitis. Study-wide results and limits: Reportedly, significant enrichment of disease-linked clones occurred in matched ankylosing spondylitis synovial fluid.

Scientists made TCR beta libraries using quantitative 5'-RACE with molecular barcodes. TCRdb used MiXCR to reprocess the 5' RACE reads, holding one entry per CDR3 protein. The sample holds about 350,000 distinct CDR3 sequences; 20% are singletons and the top ten take about an eighth. Regarding this clonotype: Its cognate antigen is unknown.

Sequencing used blood, either unsorted or a sorted T cell fraction (not recorded which). This clonotype was obtained from a male donor with ankylosing spondylitis or in good health (not recorded which).

CDR3 DNA: TGCGCCAGCAGCTTCGGACTAGCGGGGGCCCAAGGCCTGGGGACCCAGTACTTC. Translated, it gives CASSFGLAGAQGLGTQYF. The rearrangement uses TRBV5-1 and TRBJ2-5; TRBD2 agrees at 13 bases. Germline-derived CDR1 and CDR2 are SGHRS and YFSETQ. With 2 bases clipped from V and 7 bases from J, the junction kept 14 bases outside the gene matches. This CDR3 is built from 18 residues.